This entry is about one T cell receptor (beta chain). The target antigen is unknown. Runs used v3.0 of the immunoSEQ assay and were done at survey level. The table came from immunoSEQ multiplex PCR; TCRdb's copy has only in-frame clones and leaves some out. This sample has about 30,000 clones, with approximately 85% found just once. Per donor, at least one pre-ART and at least two post-ART PBMC samples were obtained. Treatment for all HIV-infected participants took place in the United States. The source of the sample is a study of long-term antiretroviral therapy in people with HIV. Findings and caveats of the study: ART adherence, viral resistance and therapy changes went undocumented. Controls exceeded HIV repertoires in CDR3 length range.

The sequence came from a man aged 35-49 years with HIV. The material was unsorted PBMCs, obtained 3 years after starting antiretroviral therapy.

The CDR3 sequence is CATSRTAGQETQYF. DNA for the CDR3: TGTGCCACCAGCAGGACAGCTGGCCAAGAGACCCAGTACTTC. V usage is TRBV15 and J usage is TRBJ2-5, with a tentative D call TRBD1 (5 bases). V lost 3 bases, J lost 1 base, and 9 bases lay in between. The V gene's germline CDR1 is LNHNV and CDR2 YYDKDF (reference sequence). This CDR3 contains 14 residues.